These T cell receptor beta chains were read from a single sample in a study of cytomegalovirus exposure and HLA in healthy donors. Clones were read by immunoSEQ multiplex PCR, and TCRdb kept only the in-frame ones, dropping some. The table shows 90,000 to 140,000 clones, with nearly 85% occurring only once. Sequencing was performed on PBMCs. These receptors came from a man aged 18 to 35 in good health and CMV-seronegative. Each CDR3 is given with its conserved first and last residue. D genes are given only for firm matches. Only part of the rows carry a size: once, few, many, or a class if the clone is expanded.

d_call j_call clone_size v_call cdr3_nt cdr3_aa
NA TRBJ2-1 once TRBV4-1 TGCGCCAGCAGCCACAGCATTAGAGGCTCCTACAATGAGCAGTTCTTC CASSHSIRGSYNEQFF
TRBD1 TRBJ1-2 NA TRBV19 TGTGCCAGTAGTTCGGACAGGGCTCACTATGGCTACACCTTC CASSSDRAHYGYTF
NA TRBJ1-1 NA TRBV7-2 TGTGCCAGCAGCCCGCAAGTCAGTCGGAACACTGAAGCTTTCTTT CASSPQVSRNTEAFF
NA TRBJ2-1 NA TRBV30 TGTGCCTGGAGTGTAAATAGGCGGGGACCCTACAATGAGCAGTTCTTC CAWSVNRRGPYNEQFF
TRBD2 TRBJ2-7 NA TRBV7-8 TGTGCCAGCAGCTTAGTTCTAGCGGGTGGGTACGAGCAGTACTTC CASSLVLAGGYEQYF
NA TRBJ1-1 once TRBV11-3 TGTGCCAGCAGCTTCCTCAGGGGAAGCACTGAAGCTTTCTTT CASSFLRGSTEAFF
TRBD2 TRBJ2-7 once TRBV5-1 TGCGCCAGCAGCTTGGAGGGACTAGCGGGAGCCATGAGCTCCTACGAGCAGTACTTC CASSLEGLAGAMSSYEQYF
TRBD1 TRBJ2-7 NA TRBV11-3 TGTGCCAGCAGCCAACAGGGGGGCGAGACCTACGAGCAGTACTTC CASSQQGGETYEQYF
NA TRBJ1-1 NA TRBV6-5 TGTGCCAGCAGCCACGACGGACAGTTGAACACTGAAGCTTTCTTT CASSHDGQLNTEAFF
NA TRBJ2-3 once TRBV30 TGTGCCTGGGGGGACTCGGCAAGGGTCCAATTCTTT CAWGDSARVQFF
NA TRBJ2-2 NA TRBV7-3 TGTGCCAGCAGCCGAGCTGTTCGGGGGTACACCGGGGAGCTGTTTTTT CASSRAVRGYTGELFF
TRBD1 TRBJ1-4 few TRBV9 TGTGCCAGCAGCGTAGGGACAGGGTTGAGTGAAAAACTGTTTTTT CASSVGTGLSEKLFF
NA TRBJ2-1 few TRBV19 TGTGCCAGTAAGCAGGACTACAATGAGCAGTTCTTC CASKQDYNEQFF
NA TRBJ2-1 NA TRBV5-1 TGCGCCAGCAGCCCCGGACTGGCACCCGCTGACAATGAGCAGTTCTTC CASSPGLAPADNEQFF
NA TRBJ1-4 NA TRBV19 TGTGCCAGTAGTACAGGGTTACCTAATGAAAAACTGTTTTTT CASSTGLPNEKLFF
NA TRBJ2-7 few TRBV14 TGTGCCAGCAGCCAAGAACCCAGGGGAAGGCACGAGCAGTACTTC CASSQEPRGRHEQYF
TRBD2 TRBJ2-3 NA TRBV5-4 TGTGCCAGCAGCCCCCCTCCCGGAACTAGCGGGAGATATAGCACAGATACGCAGTATTTT CASSPPPGTSGRYSTDTQYF
TRBD2 TRBJ2-5 NA TRBV5-1 TGCGCCAGCAGCGGACAGATAGCGGGAGGGATGGAGACCCAGTACTTC CASSGQIAGGMETQYF
NA TRBJ2-7 NA TRBV7-9 TGTGCCAGCAGCTTAGGAGCAGGAAGTTCGCTCGAGCAGTACTTC CASSLGAGSSLEQYF
TRBD1 TRBJ2-7 NA TRBV5-6 TGTGCCAGCAGCTCCCAGACAGGGGTAGACGAGCAGTACTTC CASSSQTGVDEQYF
TRBD2 TRBJ2-1 NA TRBV7-3 TGTGCCAGCAGCCCACACCGCCTAGCGGGAGGGCCTGACAATGAGCAGTTCTTC CASSPHRLAGGPDNEQFF
TRBD1 TRBJ1-1 NA TRBV9 TGTGCCAGCAGCAAAGCTGACAGGGCGCGAATGAACACTGAAGCTTTCTTT CASSKADRARMNTEAFF
NA TRBJ2-5 NA TRBV5-4 TGTGCCAGCAGCCTACAAGAGACCCAGTACTTC CASSLQETQYF
TRBD2 TRBJ2-1 NA TRBV5-3 TGTGCCAGAAGCAAAACCGGGACTAGCGGGACCAATGAGCAGTTCTTC CARSKTGTSGTNEQFF
NA TRBJ1-1 NA TRBV7-3 TGTGCCAGCAGCTCCGCGATGAACACTGAAGCTTTCTTT CASSSAMNTEAFF
TRBD1 TRBJ2-7 few TRBV5-6 TGTGCCAGCAGCACCGACAGGGGGAGCTACGAGCAGTACTTC CASSTDRGSYEQYF
NA TRBJ1-3 NA TRBV10-3 TGTGCCATCAGTCAGATCGACCGGAGCTCTGGAAACACCATATATTTT CAISQIDRSSGNTIYF
TRBD1 TRBJ1-1 once TRBV7-6 TGTGCCAGCAGCGGACGGACAGGGAGGGACACTGAAGCTTTCTTT CASSGRTGRDTEAFF
TRBD1 TRBJ1-1 NA TRBV7-2 TGTGCCAGCAGCTCACAGGGGGGCACTGAAGCTTTCTTT CASSSQGGTEAFF
NA TRBJ2-5 NA TRBV5-1 TGCGCCAGCAGCCGCAAGGGGGAGTTGCGAGAGACCCAGTACTTC CASSRKGELRETQYF
TRBD1 TRBJ2-2 NA TRBV7-9 TGTGCCAGCAGCCCGAGGACAGGGGGCCGGACCGGGGAGCTGTTTTTT CASSPRTGGRTGELFF
NA TRBJ2-5 NA TRBV2 TGTGCCAGCATCCCAGGCCCGAGTCCCACCCAGTACTTC CASIPGPSPTQYF
TRBD1 TRBJ2-7 NA TRBV6-6 TGTGCCAGCAGTCCCGACAGGGGGTACGAGCAGTACTTC CASSPDRGYEQYF
NA TRBJ1-4 NA TRBV25-1 TGTGCCAGCAGCCTAGCCGGACTGAACAATGAAAAACTGTTTTTT CASSLAGLNNEKLFF
TRBD1 TRBJ2-7 NA TRBV7-9 TGTGCCAGCAGCTTATCCGGGACAGGGAAGTACTTC CASSLSGTGKYF
NA TRBJ1-3 NA TRBV2 TGTGCCAGCTGCCGGGAGGGCTCTGGAAACACCATATATTTT CASCREGSGNTIYF
NA TRBJ1-5 few TRBV20-1 TGCAGTGCTAGGCGATCCCAGCATTTT CSARRSQHF
NA TRBJ1-1 NA TRBV28 TGTGCCAGCAGTTCAAGTTTAGGCAGGGGCACTGAAGCTTTCTTT CASSSSLGRGTEAFF
TRBD1 TRBJ2-3 NA TRBV10-2 TGCGCCAGCAGTGCCCCGGGACAGGATAGAGATTTT CASSAPGQDRDF
TRBD2 TRBJ2-2 NA TRBV25-1 TGTGCCAGCAGTGAAACGAGACTAGCGGGATACACCGGGGAGCTGTTTTTT CASSETRLAGYTGELFF
TRBD1 TRBJ2-3 NA TRBV7-9 TGTGCCAGCAGCCGGGGACTGGACAGGGTAACAGATACGCAGTATTTT CASSRGLDRVTDTQYF
NA TRBJ2-7 NA TRBV28 TGTGCCAGCACGGAGGGTACGAAGGTCGAGCAGTACTTC CASTEGTKVEQYF
NA TRBJ2-6 few TRBV27 TGTGCCAGCAGTTTCCAGGGTCTAGGCGTGCCTGGGGCCAACGTCCTGACTTTC CASSFQGLGVPGANVLTF
NA TRBJ2-7 NA TRBV19 TGTGCCAGTAGTATAGGCGCCCTCGACCGGGAGGAGCAGTACTTC CASSIGALDREEQYF
TRBD1 TRBJ2-7 NA TRBV10-3 TGTGCCATCAGGGGTAGGACAGGGAACGAGCAGTACTTC CAIRGRTGNEQYF
NA TRBJ2-3 NA TRBV9 TGTGCCAGCAGCGCGCGACAGTCCACAGATACGCAGTATTTT CASSARQSTDTQYF
NA TRBJ1-5 NA TRBV16 TGTGCCAGCAACCAACTACAAGGGGATAGCAATCAGCCCCAGCATTTT CASNQLQGDSNQPQHF